Listed below are T cell receptor beta chains from one sample, sequenced in a study of cytomegalovirus exposure and HLA in healthy donors. Generated by immunoSEQ multiplex PCR, the TCRdb table keeps only in-frame clones and is missing some. This sample has 200,000 to 250,000 clones; 82% occur once, and the top ten carry 2.5% to 3.5%. The sequenced sample was PBMCs. These receptors were obtained from a woman aged 40 to 50 in good health and CMV-seronegative. Each CDR3 is given with its conserved first and last residue. The D gene is left open where the match is weak. Not every row has a clone size; where given, it reads once, few, many or a size class.

>TRBV28|14|TRBD1|.|TRBJ2-7
CASSSGQGPYEQYF
TGTGCCAGCAGTTCGGGACAGGGACCCTACGAGCAGTACTTC
>TRBV14|16|.|.|TRBJ1-1
CASSLRLYGRATEAFF
TGTGCCAGCAGCCTACGGCTCTATGGCAGGGCTACTGAAGCTTTCTTT
>TRBV5-1|14|TRBD1|few|TRBJ1-1
CASSLTGLNTEAFF
TGCGCCAGCAGCCTGACAGGGCTGAACACTGAAGCTTTCTTT
>TRBV27|13|TRBD1|.|TRBJ1-2
CASRPPGQRPYTF
TGTGCCAGCAGACCCCCGGGACAGAGACCTTACACCTTC
>TRBV6-1|14|.|.|TRBJ2-1
CASRELPTSREQFF
TGTGCCAGCAGGGAGCTTCCAACGTCCCGTGAGCAGTTCTTC
>TRBV7-9|17|.|.|TRBJ1-2
CASSLERLGRGSVGYTF
TGTGCCAGCAGCTTAGAAAGGTTGGGCAGGGGATCAGTTGGCTACACCTTC
>TRBV4-1|14|TRBD2|.|TRBJ2-1
CASSQDPSGNEQFF
TGCGCCAGCAGCCAAGACCCTAGCGGAAATGAGCAGTTCTTC
>TRBV7-9|16|.|once|TRBJ1-5
CASSLGAGDVNQPQHF
TGTGCCAGCAGCCTTGGGGCAGGCGATGTCAATCAGCCCCAGCATTTT
>TRBV18|15|.|.|TRBJ1-1
CASSISGATGTEAFF
TGTGCCAGCTCAATCTCAGGGGCGACGGGCACTGAAGCTTTCTTT
>TRBV29-1|19|TRBD1|.|TRBJ2-3
CSVEGQGAIGTPSTDTQYF
TGCAGCGTTGAAGGACAGGGGGCAATCGGTACTCCTAGCACAGATACGCAGTATTTT
>TRBV20-1|10|.|once|TRBJ2-1
CSAPVGEQFF
TGCAGCGCGCCTGTTGGTGAGCAGTTCTTC
>TRBV4-1|21|TRBD2|.|TRBJ2-1
CASSQTPGLGIVRPNYNEQFF
TGCGCCAGCAGCCAAACACCGGGACTAGGGATTGTTAGGCCGAACTACAATGAGCAGTTCTTC
>TRBV6-5|15|.|.|TRBJ2-3
CASSYETGGTDTQYF
TGTGCCAGCAGTTACGAAACGGGGGGCACAGATACGCAGTATTTT
>TRBV19|12|TRBD1|.|TRBJ2-1
CASRTGNNEQFF
TGTGCCAGTAGGACAGGGAACAATGAGCAGTTCTTC
>TRBV7-8|15|TRBD1|.|TRBJ1-2
CASSLRDRPNYGYTF
TGTGCCAGCAGCCTGCGGGACAGACCTAACTATGGCTACACCTTC
>TRBV5-1|16|.|.|TRBJ2-2
CASSLAIGGNTGELFF
TGCGCCAGCAGCTTGGCCATAGGGGGAAACACCGGGGAGCTGTTTTTT
>TRBV19|13|TRBD1|.|TRBJ2-4
CASSPITGGIQYF
TGTGCCAGTAGTCCTATTACAGGGGGCATTCAGTACTTC
>TRBV9|14|TRBD1|.|TRBJ1-2
CASSWGTGGSGYTF
TGTGCCAGCAGCTGGGGGACAGGGGGCTCTGGCTACACCTTC
>TRBV30|13|.|.|TRBJ2-7
CAWDDQYAGEQYF
TGTGCCTGGGACGACCAATACGCGGGGGAGCAGTACTTC
>TRBV30|12|.|few|TRBJ2-2
CAWSPDYGELFF
TGTGCCTGGAGTCCGGACTACGGGGAGCTGTTTTTT
>TRBV6-5|16|TRBD2|.|TRBJ2-5
CASSYHRRAGGETQYF
TGTGCCAGCAGTTACCATCGGAGGGCGGGGGGAGAGACCCAGTACTTC
>TRBV27|14|TRBD2|.|TRBJ2-1
CASSITSGSYEQFF
TGTGCCAGCAGTATTACTAGCGGGAGCTATGAGCAGTTCTTC
>TRBV15|13|.|.|TRBJ2-7
CATSQNRAYEQYF
TGTGCCACCAGCCAAAACCGGGCCTACGAGCAGTACTTC
>TRBV30|12|.|.|TRBJ2-7
CAWLNGGSVQYF
TGTGCCTGGCTTAACGGGGGTTCCGTGCAGTACTTC
>TRBV19|19|.|.|TRBJ2-5
CASSILLMASDQYQETQYF
TGTGCCAGTAGTATTCTGCTCATGGCTAGCGACCAATACCAAGAGACCCAGTACTTC
>TRBV12-5|13|.|few|TRBJ1-5
CASGFFSNQPQHF
TGTGCTAGTGGTTTTTTCTCTAATCAGCCCCAGCATTTT
>TRBV11-3|11|.|.|TRBJ1-2
CASIKAAGYTF
TGTGCCAGCATTAAGGCGGCTGGCTACACCTTC
>TRBV7-2|16|TRBD2|.|TRBJ2-7
CASSFITSGSSYEQYF
TGTGCCAGCAGCTTCATCACTAGCGGGAGCTCCTACGAGCAGTACTTC
>TRBV5-1|17|.|.|TRBJ2-2
CASSLIYTLVGSGELFF
TGCGCCAGCAGCCTTATTTATACTCTAGTGGGTTCCGGGGAGCTGTTTTTT
>TRBV27|18|.|.|TRBJ1-2
CASSSHSAAGTNDYGYTF
TGTGCCAGCAGTTCACACTCCGCCGCGGGGACGAATGACTATGGCTACACCTTC
>TRBV6-1|14|.|.|TRBJ2-3
CASTIQGGTDTQYF
TGTGCCAGCACTATCCAGGGCGGCACAGATACGCAGTATTTT
>TRBV7-3|16|TRBD1|.|TRBJ2-7
CASSPWTGAPFYEQYF
TGTGCCAGCAGCCCGTGGACAGGAGCTCCCTTCTACGAGCAGTACTTC
>TRBV18|16|TRBD1|.|TRBJ2-5
CASSPQGAGGQETQYF
TGTGCCAGCTCACCACAGGGGGCAGGTGGCCAAGAGACCCAGTACTTC
>TRBV29-1|13|.|.|TRBJ1-1
CSVTRTGGTEAFF
TGCAGCGTTACCCGGACGGGGGGCACTGAAGCTTTCTTT
>TRBV7-2|18|TRBD1|.|TRBJ1-2
CASSFRPPGQSYNYGYTF
TGTGCCAGCAGCTTTCGCCCACCGGGACAGTCTTACAACTATGGCTACACCTTC
>TRBV5-1|15|TRBD1|.|TRBJ2-1
CASSFRDRVYNEQFF
TGCGCCAGCAGCTTCCGGGACAGGGTCTACAATGAGCAGTTCTTC
>TRBV7-8|17|TRBD2|.|TRBJ2-7
CASSWTSGRRSSYEQYF
TGTGCCAGCAGCTGGACTAGCGGGAGAAGGAGCTCCTACGAGCAGTACTTC
>TRBV6-5|16|TRBD1|.|TRBJ2-1
CASSYPQGDVYNEQFF
TGTGCCAGCAGCTACCCCCAGGGGGACGTCTACAATGAGCAGTTCTTC
>TRBV28|13|TRBD1|few|TRBJ1-1
CASKGTGWTEAFF
TGTGCCAGCAAAGGGACAGGGTGGACTGAAGCTTTCTTT
>TRBV7-2|12|.|.|TRBJ2-1
CASSQSYNEQFF
TGTGCCAGCAGCCAGTCCTACAATGAGCAGTTCTTC
>TRBV7-2|15|TRBD1|.|TRBJ1-2
CASRLQGIGNYGYTF
TGTGCCAGCAGACTACAGGGGATCGGCAACTATGGCTACACCTTC
>TRBV5-6|14|.|.|TRBJ1-1
CASTPIEGGTEAFF
TGTGCCAGCACCCCGATTGAGGGAGGCACTGAAGCTTTCTTT
>TRBV18|15|TRBD2|.|TRBJ2-5
CASDLTLAGRETQYF
TGTGCCAGCGACCTAACCCTAGCGGGTCGAGAGACCCAGTACTTC
>TRBV7-9|15|TRBD2|.|TRBJ2-3
CASKIAGGPGDTQYF
TGTGCCAGCAAGATAGCGGGAGGGCCCGGGGATACGCAGTATTTT
>TRBV25-1|13|.|.|TRBJ1-1
CASRSRGNTEAFF
TGTGCCAGCAGGAGTCGAGGGAACACTGAAGCTTTCTTT
>TRBV7-8|16|TRBD1|.|TRBJ1-3
CASSLTRTGTGNTIYF
TGTGCCAGCAGCTTAACCCGGACAGGGACTGGAAACACCATATATTTT
>TRBV11-2|15|TRBD2|.|TRBJ2-5
CASSFQASGQETQYF
TGTGCCAGCAGCTTTCAAGCTAGCGGCCAAGAGACCCAGTACTTC
>TRBV7-6|16|.|.|TRBJ1-3
CASSLGGGRVGNTIYF
TGTGCCAGCAGCTTAGGCGGTGGCAGGGTTGGAAACACCATATATTTT
>TRBV12-5|16|.|once|TRBJ2-4
CASGLVWRDHKNIQYF
TGTGCTAGTGGTTTGGTTTGGCGGGACCACAAAAACATTCAGTACTTC
>TRBV18|17|TRBD1|once|TRBJ1-3
CASSQSGTGVSGNTIYF
TGTGCCAGCTCCCAATCCGGGACAGGGGTCTCTGGAAACACCATATATTTT
>TRBV28|14|.|few|TRBJ1-5
CASSLVQGDQPQHF
TGTGCCAGCAGTTTGGTACAGGGAGATCAGCCCCAGCATTTT
>TRBV4-1|15|.|once|TRBJ1-4
CASSPNMVSGEKLFF
TGCGCCAGCAGCCCCAATATGGTCTCCGGTGAAAAACTGTTTTTT
>TRBV19|11|.|.|TRBJ1-4
CASSSGEKLFF
TGTGCCAGTAGTTCCGGGGAAAAACTGTTTTTT
>TRBV10-3|14|.|.|TRBJ2-7
CAIRSADRPYEQYF
TGTGCCATCAGGTCGGCGGACAGACCCTACGAGCAGTACTTC
>TRBV29-1|15|.|.|TRBJ1-2
CSVEDPAGVAYGYTF
TGCAGCGTTGAAGATCCCGCAGGGGTGGCCTATGGCTACACCTTC
>TRBV5-1|14|TRBD1|.|TRBJ2-7
CASTSTGISYEQYF
TGCGCCAGCACCTCGACAGGGATCTCCTACGAGCAGTACTTC
>TRBV7-3|15|TRBD2|.|TRBJ2-3
CASSSKRGPTDTQYF
TGTGCCAGCAGCTCCAAGCGGGGGCCCACAGATACGCAGTATTTT
>TRBV27|13|.|.|TRBJ2-3
CASSFLSTDTQYF
TGTGCCAGCAGTTTCCTTTCCACAGATACGCAGTATTTT
>TRBV5-8|13|.|.|TRBJ2-1
CASSPELYDEQFF
TGTGCCAGCAGCCCTGAACTTTACGATGAGCAGTTCTTC
>TRBV4-2|14|.|.|TRBJ2-5
CASSQDGAGETQYF
TGTGCCAGCAGCCAAGATGGAGCGGGAGAGACCCAGTACTTC